These T cell receptor beta chains were read from a single sample in a study of cytomegalovirus exposure and HLA in healthy donors. Profiling relied on immunoSEQ multiplex PCR, and the TCRdb table lists in-frame clones only, not all of them. The sample lists some 180,000 clones, 85% occurring once. The specimen was PBMCs. Receptors were obtained from a man aged 30-40 years in good health and CMV-seropositive. CDR3s include the opening cysteine and the closing phenylalanine or tryptophan. D genes are given only for firm matches. Size is omitted from some rows. Given values are once, few, many or a class for expanded clones.

CDR3 protein	V gene	D gene	clone size
CASSQRRDRKPYTYGYTF	TRBV7-9	TRBD1	-
CASSLGSGGKTEAFF	TRBV7-9	-	once
CASSPSTGEVKNIQYF	TRBV27	-	once
CASSLTGKKHEQYF	TRBV27	TRBD1	-
CASSRGAFSGNTIYF	TRBV6-5	-	-
CASGQSYFNYGYTF	TRBV5-4	-	-
CASSSRDYPTLSSYNEQFF	TRBV7-8	TRBD2	-
CASEYRGMNTEAFF	TRBV2	TRBD1	-
CASTDGDQPQHF	TRBV18	-	-
CASSRRTGGAETQYF	TRBV7-2	TRBD1	-
CASSFGGSTDTQYF	TRBV5-6	-	-
CASSLAGQGETQYF	TRBV5-1	TRBD1	-
CASSIAVGQGAEF	TRBV19	-	-
CASSRTVSNYGYTF	TRBV6-5	-	-
CASSLAADSSYEQYF	TRBV11-3	-	-
CASSRGQSFEVTGELFF	TRBV9	TRBD1	once
CASSQEEVLAGGPPDTQYF	TRBV4-3	TRBD2	-
CSVVKGLVTDTQYF	TRBV29-1	-	once
CASSLVLGAHNEQFF	TRBV7-3	-	-
CASSPIGDGELFF	TRBV18	-	-
CVRSCTDSGTDTQYF	TRBV7-5	-	-
CASSLRTGNQPQHF	TRBV7-2	-	-
CASSPPSIAGGPSEQFF	TRBV18	TRBD2	-
CASSPSTFLAGGTQFF	TRBV4-3	TRBD2	-
CAWSGLAGVSDTQYF	TRBV30	TRBD2	once
CASSLTGTRNTGELFF	TRBV7-3	TRBD2	-
CASSAGSPYNEQFF	TRBV7-6	-	-
CASSTFTSGSGANVLTF	TRBV5-1	TRBD2	few
CASSGGTGVSYEQYF	TRBV5-6	TRBD1	-
CASSGEGTEAFF	TRBV5-1	-	-
CASTLQGVNVLTF	TRBV5-4	-	-
CASSLPSETQYF	TRBV7-8	-	-
CASSPGTGAYEQYF	TRBV18	TRBD1	-
CASSGQGIRNQPQHF	TRBV19	TRBD1	few
CASSQGTGTSYEQYF	TRBV4-1	TRBD1	few
CASSYGTPGHHF	TRBV6-6	-	-
CASSESREDEQFF	TRBV25-1	TRBD2	-
CASSGLAGQETQYF	TRBV9	TRBD2	once
CASSTRQGGTNEKLFF	TRBV19	TRBD1	-
CASSIQGARGNTIYF	TRBV19	TRBD1	-